This passage covers 12 T cell receptor beta chains from one sample sequenced in a study of T cell changes during pregnancy in multiple sclerosis. Generated by immunoSEQ multiplex PCR, the TCRdb table keeps only in-frame clones and is missing some. The sample comprises around 62,000 clones, roughly nine tenths of which are singletons, and approximately 0.8% rests with the top ten. This material consisted of CD4+ T cells from peripheral blood mononuclear cells, taken in the first trimester of pregnancy. Source of these receptors: a female donor with multiple sclerosis, enrolled in a pregnancy study.

This chain joins TRBV6-5 and TRBJ2-7, with 8 bases lining up with TRBD1. V lost 2 bases to trimming and J lost 5 bases; unmatched junction nucleotides: 5. CDR1 MNHEY and CDR2 SVGAGI come from the germline V gene. This CDR3 has 14 amino acids. This chain's CDR3 is CASSYTGGKNEQYF. DNA of the CDR3: TGTGCCAGCAGTTACACAGGGGGTAAAAACGAGCAGTACTTC.

The genes are TRBV6-5 and TRBJ2-1; TRBD1 might be the D (6 bases). Trimming took off 5 bases at V and 3 bases at J, with 14 bases between the two ends. The germline V gene encodes CDR1 MNHEY and CDR2 SVGAGI. This CDR3 is 15 amino acids long. The CDR3 loop is CASSVRDTIYNEQFF. CDR3 nucleotide sequence: TGTGCCAGCAGTGTCCGGGACACAATCTACAATGAGCAGTTCTTC.

This rearrangement joins TRBV7-2 to TRBJ2-7; 8 nucleotides agree with TRBD1. With V trimmed by 4 bases and J by 2 bases, 4 bases remained unmatched. The CDR3 is 14 amino acids. From germline, CDR1 is SGHTA and CDR2 FQGNSA. The CDR3, as DNA: TGTGCCAGCAGCTCCCGGGACAGGACCTACGAGCAGTACTTC. It translates to CASSSRDRTYEQYF.

This clone was seen once. The chain combines TRBV6-6 with TRBJ1-2; D remains unclear. Germline V gene sequence: CDR1 MNHNY, CDR2 SVGAGI (reference sequence). The CDR3 runs to 14 residues. Between the trimmed V and J ends, which lost 4 bases and 2 bases, there was a span of 11 bases. The CDR3 region has the DNA TGTGCCAGCAGTTTTACCCTCCTAAACTATGGCTACACCTTC. It codes for CASSFTLLNYGYTF.

In its sample, this clone was seen once. The gene calls are TRBV2 and TRBJ1-3, with 7 bases matching TRBD1. This CDR3 has 17 amino acids. Germline CDR1 reads SNHLY; CDR2 reads FYNNEI. The V gene end was trimmed by 7 bases and the J gene end by 4 bases; junction bases not matched to a gene: 16. CDR3 sequence reads: CASILIRDRVVGNTIYF. CDR3 nucleotide sequence: TGTGCCAGCATTCTCATTCGCGACAGGGTAGTGGGAAACACCATATATTTT. Full variable domain (missing parts from reference TRBV2 and TRBJ1-3): EPEVTQTPSHQVTQMGQEVILRCVPISNHLYFYWYRQILGQKVEFLVSFYNNEISEKSEIFDDQFSVERPDGSNFTLKIRSTKLEDSAMYFCASILIRDRVVGNTIYFGEGSWLTVV.

CDR3 region: CASSTQGGVNIQYF. Here the CDR3 DNA reads TGTGCCAGCAGCACCCAGGGCGGGGTAAACATTCAGTACTTC. The chain couples TRBV7-2 to TRBJ2-4; D perhaps matches TRBD2 (6 bases). There are 14 residues in the CDR3. Germline CDR1 reads SGHTA; CDR2 reads FQGNSA. The germline V and J ends were trimmed by 5 bases and 6 bases, with 14 bases remaining between them.

V and J are TRBV6-5 and TRBJ1-2; 8 bases line up with TRBD1. Germline loops: CDR1 MNHEY, CDR2 SVGAGI. The CDR3 has 14 residues. V shed 5 bases and J 8 bases; nucleotides not matched to a gene: 10. CDR3 coding DNA: TGTGCCAGCAGTACGCAGGGGGCGGGCGTAGGCTACACCTTC. Amino acids: CASSTQGAGVGYTF.

In this sample, this clone turned up once. The chain combines TRBV5-4 with TRBJ1-2; D is possibly TRBD1 (5 bases). The length of the CDR3 is 13 residues. The V gene lost 9 bases and the J gene lost 3 bases, with 15 bases spanning the gap. CDR1 and CDR2 from the germline V gene are SGHNT and YYREEE (reference sequence). CDR3: CAIRGGSDYGYTF. As DNA, the CDR3 is TGTGCCATCCGGGGGGGATCGGACTATGGCTACACCTTC.

The V call is TRBV6-5, the J call TRBJ1-5; D ambiguous. In germline, CDR1 is MNHEY, CDR2 SVGAGI. The CDR3 totals 13 residues. Trimming removed 2 bases from V and 6 bases from J, with 8 bases in between. The CDR3 region is CASSYLPGQPQHF. The CDR3 bases are TGTGCCAGCAGTTACCTACCTGGTCAGCCCCAGCATTTT.

The chain carries TRBV2 and TRBJ2-5; D possibly corresponds to TRBD1 (6 bases). The CDR3 runs to 15 residues. Trimming removed 6 bases from V and 2 bases from J, with 16 bases in between. In germline, CDR1 is SNHLY, CDR2 FYNNEI. CDR3 coding DNA: TGTGCCAGCAGAGACCACAGGGAAGTACAAGAGACCCAGTACTTC. It encodes CASRDHREVQETQYF.

V is TRBV27 and J is TRBJ2-3, with 8 nucleotides matching TRBD1. Unmatched junction bases numbered 10, after V lost 3 bases and J lost 2 bases. This CDR3 has 17 residues. Germline assignment: CDR1 MNHEY and CDR2 SMNVEV (reference sequence). This CDR3 reads CASSFRQGMPFTDTQYF. Here the CDR3 DNA reads TGTGCCAGCAGTTTCCGACAGGGGATGCCTTTCACAGATACGCAGTATTTT.

In its sample, this clone is medium-sized. The rearrangement uses TRBV7-3 and TRBJ1-2; TRBD1 matches 7 bases. The length of the CDR3 is 13 residues. Trimming at V came to 5 bases and at J to 6 bases, leaving 6 bases not matched to a gene. Germline CDR1 SGHTA, CDR2 FQGTGA. Here the CDR3 DNA reads TGTGCCAGCAGCAAGGAACAGGGGAATGGCTACACCTTC. It encodes CASSKEQGNGYTF.